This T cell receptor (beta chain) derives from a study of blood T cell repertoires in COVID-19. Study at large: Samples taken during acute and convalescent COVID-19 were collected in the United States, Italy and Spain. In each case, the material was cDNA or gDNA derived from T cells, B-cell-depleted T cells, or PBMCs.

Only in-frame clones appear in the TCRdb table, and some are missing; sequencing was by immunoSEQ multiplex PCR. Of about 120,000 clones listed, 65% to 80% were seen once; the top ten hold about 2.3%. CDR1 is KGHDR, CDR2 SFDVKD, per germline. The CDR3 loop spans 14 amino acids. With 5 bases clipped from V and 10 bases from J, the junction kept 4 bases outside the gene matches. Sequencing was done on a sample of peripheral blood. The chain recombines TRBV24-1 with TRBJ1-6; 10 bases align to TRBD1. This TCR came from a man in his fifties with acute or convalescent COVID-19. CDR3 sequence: CATSVGQGPSPLHF. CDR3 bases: TGTGCCACCAGTGTGGGACAGGGGCCATCACCCCTCCACTTT.